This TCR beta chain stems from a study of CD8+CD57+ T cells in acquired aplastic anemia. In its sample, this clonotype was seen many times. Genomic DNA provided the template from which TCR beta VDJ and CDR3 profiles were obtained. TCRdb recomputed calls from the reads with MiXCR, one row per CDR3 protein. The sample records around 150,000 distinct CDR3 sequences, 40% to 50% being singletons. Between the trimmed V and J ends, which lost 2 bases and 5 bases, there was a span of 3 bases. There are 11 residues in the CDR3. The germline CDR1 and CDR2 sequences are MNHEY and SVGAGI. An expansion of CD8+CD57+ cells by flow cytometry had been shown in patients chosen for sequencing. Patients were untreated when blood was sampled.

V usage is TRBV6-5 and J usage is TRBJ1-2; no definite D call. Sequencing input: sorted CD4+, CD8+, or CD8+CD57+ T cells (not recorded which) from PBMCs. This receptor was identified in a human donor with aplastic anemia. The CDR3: CASSYGYGYTF. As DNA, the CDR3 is TGTGCCAGCAGTTACGGATATGGCTACACCTTC.